The source of this TCR beta chain is a study of blood T cell repertoires in COVID-19. In the study overall: Specimens from acute and convalescent COVID-19 originated in the United States, Italy and Spain. In each case, the material was cDNA or gDNA derived from T cells, B-cell-depleted T cells, or PBMCs.

This clone was recorded once. This CDR3 contains 16 residues. The V gene's germline CDR1 is ENHRY and CDR2 SYGVKD. The V gene end was trimmed by 8 bases and the J gene end by 3 bases; junction bases not matched to a gene: 13. Authors' methods: Using reference gene primer amplification, nucleated cell counts were estimated. Sequenced by immunoSEQ multiplex PCR; TCRdb stores in-frame clones only, minus some. The DNA gave D and trimming, while V, J and clone size come from that table. This table has roughly 250,000 clones, 81% appearing once. The receptor was derived from an older woman with active or convalescent COVID-19. The rearrangement uses TRBV10-3 and TRBJ2-1, with 7 bases that match TRBD1. Sample: peripheral blood. The DNA for the CDR3 is TGTGCCATCCGGCAGGGGGTACTTCGAGACTACAATGAGCAGTTCTTC. Translation: CAIRQGVLRDYNEQFF.